This T cell receptor beta chain appears in the sequencing data of a study of CD8+ T cells in alopecia areata. Study results and limitations: Sequencing of scalp samples also includes resident alphabeta T cells from normal skin. Greater clonality was observed in lesional scalp samples, especially alopecia totalis/universalis, versus normal scalp. The study found TCR sharing across patients less clear than in mice, possibly for HLA reasons.

Sorting separated CD4+ and CD8+ T cells out of PBMCs. Notes on this clone: Its target is not known. Other DNA sequences in this sample translate to the same CDR3.

RNA was isolated and reverse transcribed to cDNA, the sequencing template. Only in-frame clones appear in the TCRdb table, and some are missing; sequencing was by immunoSEQ multiplex PCR. The repertoire includes some 160,000 clones, about three fifths of them detected once, and approximately 34% sits in the top ten. Germline assignment: CDR1 SEHNR and CDR2 FQNEAQ (reference sequence). Trimming removed 3 bases from V and 8 bases from J; junction bases left unmatched: 1. The CDR3 sequence is 12 residues long. The sequenced sample was CD8+ T cells sorted from blood. The genes are TRBV7-9 and TRBJ1-2; TRBD1 matches 9 bases. This TCR was recovered from a human donor in good health. The CDR3, as DNA: TGTGCCAGCAGCTTGGACAGGGGCGGCTACACCTTC. Translation: CASSLDRGGYTF.